These T cell receptor beta chains were read from a single sample in a study of blood T cell repertoires in COVID-19. Produced via immunoSEQ multiplex PCR; TCRdb's table is partial and in-frame only. The table has more than 100,000 clones, approximately 81% seen once. The sample was peripheral blood. The receptor source for this set is a woman of 80 years or more with acute or convalescent COVID-19. CDR3s include the opening cysteine and the closing phenylalanine or tryptophan. Each record gives: J gene, V gene, clone size, D gene, CDR3 protein, CDR3 DNA. A D gene is named only where the DNA matches it firmly. Part of the rows lack a size; the others show once, few, many or a class for expanded clones.

TRBJ1-1,TRBV7-2,-,-,CASSLGREVEAFF,TGTGCCAGCAGCTTAGGTAGGGAGGTTGAAGCTTTCTTT
TRBJ1-1,TRBV11-3,-,-,CASSLDPSRDTEAFF,TGTGCCAGCAGCTTAGATCCATCTCGGGACACTGAAGCTTTCTTT
TRBJ2-5,TRBV27,-,TRBD2,CASSISGLAAYQETQYF,TGTGCCAGCAGCATCTCTGGACTAGCGGCGTACCAAGAGACCCAGTACTTC
TRBJ2-3,TRBV15,-,-,CATSRDRGSGRDTQYF,TGTGCCACCAGCAGAGATCGGGGTAGCGGTCGAGATACGCAGTATTTT
TRBJ2-1,TRBV19,few,TRBD2,CASSSSGRAVVNEQFF,TGTGCCAGTAGTAGTAGCGGGAGGGCCGTAGTCAATGAGCAGTTCTTC
TRBJ2-5,TRBV7-2,-,TRBD2,CASSLVRTSGGAQYF,TGTGCCAGCAGCTTAGTCAGGACTAGCGGGGGGGCCCAGTACTTC
TRBJ1-4,TRBV7-9,once,TRBD1,CASTPGGQGRGEKLFF,TGTGCCAGCACCCCTGGGGGACAGGGGAGGGGTGAAAAACTGTTTTTT
TRBJ1-1,TRBV4-1,-,-,CASSQELGHWNTEAFF,TGCGCCAGCAGCCAAGAGTTGGGACACTGGAACACTGAAGCTTTCTTT
TRBJ1-2,TRBV4-1,-,-,CASSQTGTLNYGYTF,TGCGCCAGCAGCCAAACCGGGACACTTAACTATGGCTACACCTTC
TRBJ2-7,TRBV5-1,-,-,CASSLAGVATYEQYF,TGCGCCAGCAGCTTGGCGGGGGTGGCAACCTACGAGCAGTACTTC
TRBJ1-1,TRBV12-3/TRBV12-4,-,-,CASSFSSNTEAFF,TGTGCCAGCAGTTTTTCTTCCAACACTGAAGCTTTCTTT
TRBJ1-5,TRBV6-5,-,-,CASSYSLEDWQPQHF,TGTGCCAGCAGTTACTCCCTAGAGGATTGGCAGCCCCAGCATTTT
TRBJ1-2,TRBV3-1/TRBV3-2,-,TRBD1,CASSQGQGRRLRYTF,TGTGCCAGCAGCCAAGGACAGGGGAGGAGATTACGCTACACCTTC
TRBJ2-1,TRBV3-1/TRBV3-2,-,-,CASSQETPNNEQFF,TGTGCCAGCAGCCAAGAAACTCCGAACAATGAGCAGTTCTTC
TRBJ2-1,TRBV11-2,-,TRBD1,CASRRPSQGDEQFF,TGTGCCAGCAGGCGACCCTCCCAGGGGGATGAGCAGTTCTTC
TRBJ1-5,TRBV4-3,-,-,CASSQTLRNQPQHF,TGCGCCAGCAGCCAAACTCTCCGGAATCAGCCCCAGCATTTT
TRBJ1-1,TRBV10-3,-,-,CAISGGGEAFF,TGTGCCATCAGTGGAGGGGGTGAAGCTTTCTTT
TRBJ1-3,TRBV10-3,-,-,CAIRGSEGSSGNTIYF,TGTGCCATCAGAGGTTCGGAGGGGAGCTCTGGAAACACCATATATTTT
TRBJ1-1,TRBV24-1,-,-,CATSPSNGGTEAFF,TGTGCCACCAGCCCTTCTAACGGGGGCACTGAAGCTTTCTTT
TRBJ2-2,TRBV9,-,-,CASSEGADPNTGELFF,TGTGCCAGCAGCGAGGGAGCAGACCCGAACACCGGGGAGCTGTTTTTT
TRBJ2-6,TRBV3-1/TRBV3-2,few,-,CASSQDYSRSYSGANVLTF,TGTGCCAGCAGCCAAGATTACAGCAGGTCCTACTCTGGGGCCAACGTCCTGACTTTC
TRBJ2-7,TRBV5-1,once,-,CASSRGVRDSISYEQYF,TGCGCCAGCAGCCGCGGGGTCCGGGACTCAATCTCCTACGAGCAGTACTTC
TRBJ1-1,TRBV30,-,-,CAWSVQRETEAFF,TGTGCCTGGAGTGTACAGCGGGAGACTGAAGCTTTCTTT
TRBJ1-2,TRBV3-1/TRBV3-2,-,-,CASSQLTGIGYTF,TGTGCCAGCAGCCAACTTACAGGGATTGGCTACACCTTC
TRBJ1-3,TRBV11-1,-,-,CASSAQGAHTIYF,TGTGCCAGCAGCGCACAGGGAGCGCACACCATATATTTT
TRBJ2-1,TRBV15,-,TRBD2,CATSTGLAGFQEQFF,TGTGCCACCAGCACCGGACTAGCGGGATTTCAGGAGCAGTTCTTC
TRBJ1-5,TRBV7-2,-,-,CASSLESGYNQPQHF,TGTGCCAGCAGCCTCGAGTCGGGGTATAATCAGCCCCAGCATTTT
TRBJ1-1,TRBV15,-,-,CATSRVARGEAFF,TGTGCCACCAGCAGAGTGGCCCGGGGTGAAGCTTTCTTT
TRBJ1-2,TRBV20-1,few,-,CSAGQFYGYTF,TGCAGTGCTGGGCAATTCTATGGCTACACCTTC
TRBJ2-1,TRBV3-1/TRBV3-2,-,TRBD1,CASSPNGQGSYNEQFF,TGTGCCAGCAGTCCCAACGGACAGGGCTCCTACAATGAGCAGTTCTTC
TRBJ1-3,TRBV9,many,-,CASSVGGRSGNTIYF,TGTGCCAGCAGCGTCGGTGGTCGCTCTGGAAACACCATATATTTT
TRBJ1-6,TRBV4-3,-,-,CASSRTLSSYNSPLHF,TGCGCCAGCAGCCGAACCCTCAGCTCCTATAATTCACCCCTCCACTTT
TRBJ1-2,TRBV6-1,once,TRBD1,CASSEGTGTVWGYTF,TGTGCCAGCAGTGAAGGGACAGGGACGGTTTGGGGCTACACCTTC
TRBJ2-7,TRBV7-2,few,-,CASSLVGRVIDEQYF,TGTGCCAGCAGCTTAGTGGGCAGGGTCATCGACGAGCAGTACTTC
TRBJ2-1,TRBV15,-,-,CATSRDRGLMGGEQFF,TGTGCCACCAGCAGAGACAGAGGACTCATGGGGGGTGAGCAGTTCTTC
TRBJ1-2,TRBV7-8,-,-,CASSFGGSAGYTF,TGTGCCAGCAGCTTTGGTGGGTCAGCGGGCTACACCTTC
TRBJ1-1,TRBV7-8,-,TRBD1,CASSYLQGAVTEAFF,TGTGCCAGCAGCTATTTACAGGGGGCGGTCACTGAAGCTTTCTTT
TRBJ2-2,TRBV11-2,-,TRBD1,CASSLTGAGTGELFF,TGTGCCAGCAGCTTGACAGGGGCGGGGACCGGGGAGCTGTTTTTT
TRBJ2-3,TRBV7-2,-,-,CASSFVGGTDTQYF,TGTGCCAGCAGCTTCGTAGGAGGCACAGATACGCAGTATTTT
TRBJ2-7,TRBV7-2,-,-,CASSLGQGGYEQYF,TGTGCCAGCAGCTTAGGGCAGGGGGGCTACGAGCAGTACTTC
TRBJ1-1,TRBV6-5,-,-,CASTQEFNTEAFF,TGTGCCAGCACACAGGAGTTTAACACTGAAGCTTTCTTT
TRBJ2-1,TRBV6-6,few,-,CASSPLTDNEQFF,TGTGCCAGCAGTCCTCTTACAGACAATGAGCAGTTCTTC